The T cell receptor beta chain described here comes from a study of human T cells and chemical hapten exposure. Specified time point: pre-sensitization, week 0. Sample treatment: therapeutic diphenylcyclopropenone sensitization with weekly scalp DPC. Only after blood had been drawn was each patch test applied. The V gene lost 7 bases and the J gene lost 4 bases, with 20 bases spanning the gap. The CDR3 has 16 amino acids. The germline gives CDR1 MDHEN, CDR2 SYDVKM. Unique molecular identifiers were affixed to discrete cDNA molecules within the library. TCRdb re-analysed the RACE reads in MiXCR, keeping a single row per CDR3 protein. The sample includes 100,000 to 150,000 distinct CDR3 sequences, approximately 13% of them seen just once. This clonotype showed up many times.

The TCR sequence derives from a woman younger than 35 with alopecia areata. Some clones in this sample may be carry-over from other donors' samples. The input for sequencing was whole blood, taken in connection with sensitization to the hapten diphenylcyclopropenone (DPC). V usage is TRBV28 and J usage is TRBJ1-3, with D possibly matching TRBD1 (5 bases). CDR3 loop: CASISGWGDPGNTIYF. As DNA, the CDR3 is TGTGCCAGCATTTCGGGGTGGGGGGACCCAGGAAACACCATATATTTT.